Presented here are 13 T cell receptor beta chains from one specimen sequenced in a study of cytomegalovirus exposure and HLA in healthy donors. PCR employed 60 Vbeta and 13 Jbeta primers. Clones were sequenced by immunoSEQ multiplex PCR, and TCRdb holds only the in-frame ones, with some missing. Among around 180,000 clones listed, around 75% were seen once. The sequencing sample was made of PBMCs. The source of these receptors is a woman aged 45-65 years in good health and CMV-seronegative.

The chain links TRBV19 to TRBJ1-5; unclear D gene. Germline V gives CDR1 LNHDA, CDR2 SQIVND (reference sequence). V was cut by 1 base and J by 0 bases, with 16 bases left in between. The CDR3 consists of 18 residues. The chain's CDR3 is CASSIAQGRKNSNQPQHF. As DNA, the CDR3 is TGTGCCAGTAGTATAGCCCAAGGGAGGAAGAATAGCAATCAGCCCCAGCATTTT.

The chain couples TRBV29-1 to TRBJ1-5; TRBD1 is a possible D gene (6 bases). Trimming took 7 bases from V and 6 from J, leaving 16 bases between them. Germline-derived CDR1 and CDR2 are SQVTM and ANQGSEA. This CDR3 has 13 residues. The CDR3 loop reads CSAVGGGGQPQHF. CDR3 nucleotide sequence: TGCAGCGCTGTCGGGGGCGGGGGTCAGCCCCAGCATTTT.

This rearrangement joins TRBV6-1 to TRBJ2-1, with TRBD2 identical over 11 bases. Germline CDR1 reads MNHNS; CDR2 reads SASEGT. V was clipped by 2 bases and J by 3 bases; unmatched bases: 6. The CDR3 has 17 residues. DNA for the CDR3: TGTGCCAGCAGTGAAAGGGCTAGCGGGAGGATCTACAATGAGCAGTTCTTC. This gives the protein CASSERASGRIYNEQFF.

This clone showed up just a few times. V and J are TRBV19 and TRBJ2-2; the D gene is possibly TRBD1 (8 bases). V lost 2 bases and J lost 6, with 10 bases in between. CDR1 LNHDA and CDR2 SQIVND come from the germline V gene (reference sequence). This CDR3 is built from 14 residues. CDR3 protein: CASSITGGAGELFF. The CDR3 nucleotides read TGTGCCAGTAGTATAACAGGGGGGGCCGGGGAGCTGTTTTTT.

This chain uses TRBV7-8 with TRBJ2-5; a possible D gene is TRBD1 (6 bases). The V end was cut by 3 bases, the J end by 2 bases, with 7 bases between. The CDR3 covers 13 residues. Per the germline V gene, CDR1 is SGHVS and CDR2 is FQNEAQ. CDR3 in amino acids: CASSFGQQETQYF. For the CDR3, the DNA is TGTGCCAGCAGCTTCGGACAGCAAGAGACCCAGTACTTC.

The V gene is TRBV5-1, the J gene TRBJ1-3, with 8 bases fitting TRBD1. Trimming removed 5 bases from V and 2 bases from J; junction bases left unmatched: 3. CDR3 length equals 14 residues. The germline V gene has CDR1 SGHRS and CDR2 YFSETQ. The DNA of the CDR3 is TGCGCCAGCAGGGAGACAGGGGCTGGAAACACCATATATTTT. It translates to CASRETGAGNTIYF.

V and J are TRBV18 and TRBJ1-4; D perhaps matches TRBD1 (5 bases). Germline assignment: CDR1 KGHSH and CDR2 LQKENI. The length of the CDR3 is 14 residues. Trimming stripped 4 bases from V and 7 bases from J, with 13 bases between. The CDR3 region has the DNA TGTGCCAGCTCACAACCGGACAAACTTGAAAAACTGTTTTTT. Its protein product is CASSQPDKLEKLFF.

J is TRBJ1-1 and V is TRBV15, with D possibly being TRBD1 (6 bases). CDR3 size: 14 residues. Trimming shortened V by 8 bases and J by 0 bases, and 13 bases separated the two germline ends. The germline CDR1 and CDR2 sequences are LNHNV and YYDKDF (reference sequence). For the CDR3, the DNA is TGTGCCACCGCAAACAGGGAGTTGAACACTGAAGCTTTCTTT. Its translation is CATANRELNTEAFF.

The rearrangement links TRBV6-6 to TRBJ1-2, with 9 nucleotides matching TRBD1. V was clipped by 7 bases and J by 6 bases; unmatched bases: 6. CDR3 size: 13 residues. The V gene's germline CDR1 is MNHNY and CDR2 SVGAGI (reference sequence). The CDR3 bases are TGTGCCAGCAAGGCCGGGACAGGGAATGGCTACACCTTC. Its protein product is CASKAGTGNGYTF.

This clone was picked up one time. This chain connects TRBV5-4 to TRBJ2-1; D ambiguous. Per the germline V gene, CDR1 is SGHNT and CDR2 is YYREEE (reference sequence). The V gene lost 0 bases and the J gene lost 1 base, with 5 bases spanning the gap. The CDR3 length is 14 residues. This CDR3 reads CASSLVLSYNEQFF. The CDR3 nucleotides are TGTGCCAGCAGCTTGGTACTTTCCTACAATGAGCAGTTCTTC.

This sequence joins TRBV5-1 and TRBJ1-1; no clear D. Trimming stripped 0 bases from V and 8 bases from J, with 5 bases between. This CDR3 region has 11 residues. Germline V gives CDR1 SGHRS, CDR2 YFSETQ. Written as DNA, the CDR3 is TGCGCCAGCAGCTTGGGCAGGGAAGCTTTCTTT. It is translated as CASSLGREAFF.

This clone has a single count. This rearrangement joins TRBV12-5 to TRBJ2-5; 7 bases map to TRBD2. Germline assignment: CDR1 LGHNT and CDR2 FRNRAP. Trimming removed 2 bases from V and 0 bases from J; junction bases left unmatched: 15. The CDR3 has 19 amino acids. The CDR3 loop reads CASGLSRKGVLANQETQYF. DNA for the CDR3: TGTGCTAGTGGTTTGTCCAGGAAAGGGGTACTAGCGAACCAAGAGACCCAGTACTTC.

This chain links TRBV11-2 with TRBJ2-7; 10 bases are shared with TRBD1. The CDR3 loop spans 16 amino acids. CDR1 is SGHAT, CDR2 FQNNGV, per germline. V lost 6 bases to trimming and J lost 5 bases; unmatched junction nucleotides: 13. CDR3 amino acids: CASRTTHWDRGHEQYF. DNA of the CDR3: TGTGCCAGCAGAACTACCCATTGGGACAGGGGACACGAGCAGTACTTC.